This is a list of T cell receptor beta chains from one sample in a study of T cell changes during pregnancy in multiple sclerosis. The protocol was immunoSEQ multiplex PCR, while the TCRdb copy is restricted to in-frame clones and leaves out a portion. This sample has approximately 50,000 clones, with 92% found just once. Sequenced material: CD4+ T cells from peripheral blood mononuclear cells, taken in the third trimester of pregnancy. These TCRs come from a female donor with multiple sclerosis, enrolled in a pregnancy study. CDR3s include the opening cysteine and the closing phenylalanine or tryptophan. The D gene is left open where the match is weak.

D: -
V: TRBV10-1
J: TRBJ1-1
DNA: TGCGCCAGTTCCTCTACCACGGTCTCGGGCACTGAAGCTTTCTTT
CDR3: CASSSTTVSGTEAFF

D: TRBD1
V: TRBV28
J: TRBJ1-2
DNA: TGTGCCAGCAGTTTGGACAACAGGGGGCATGGCTACACCTTC
CDR3: CASSLDNRGHGYTF

D: TRBD2
V: TRBV19
J: TRBJ2-2
DNA: TGTGCCAGTAGTGTCGGGACTACCAACACCGGGGAGCTGTTTTTT
CDR3: CASSVGTTNTGELFF

D: -
V: TRBV6-6
J: TRBJ2-7
DNA: TGTGCCAGCAGCAGACAGTCGGACTACGAGCAGTACTTC
CDR3: CASSRQSDYEQYF

D: TRBD2
V: TRBV28
J: TRBJ2-3
DNA: TGTGCCAGCAGTGGGCCCCGACTAGCGGGAAACACAGATACGCAGTATTTT
CDR3: CASSGPRLAGNTDTQYF

D: TRBD2
V: TRBV6-6
J: TRBJ2-3
DNA: TGTGCAGCGGGAGGGCCCGGAGATACGCAGTATTTT
CDR3: CAAGGPGDTQYF

D: -
V: TRBV6-6
J: TRBJ1-5
DNA: TGTGCCGCGGGGATGGGCGCGCGGGGTCTACAGCCCCAGCATTTT
CDR3: CAAGMGARGLQPQHF

D: -
V: TRBV9
J: TRBJ2-5
DNA: TGTGCCAGCAGCGTAGCCCGGGGGGCAGAGCAAGAGACCCAGTACTTC
CDR3: CASSVARGAEQETQYF

D: TRBD1
V: TRBV19
J: TRBJ2-7
DNA: TGTGCCAGTAGTCCACGGACAGGGGGGGCCTACGAGCAGTACTTC
CDR3: CASSPRTGGAYEQYF

D: -
V: TRBV6-1
J: TRBJ2-1
DNA: TGTGCCAGCAGTGAAGCGACAGGTTACAATGAGCAGTTCTTC
CDR3: CASSEATGYNEQFF

D: -
V: TRBV6-5
J: TRBJ1-2
DNA: TGTGCCAGCAGTTCGGCGGGTGGCTACACCTTC
CDR3: CASSSAGGYTF

D: -
V: TRBV30
J: TRBJ2-7
DNA: TGTGCCTGGAGTCCCAAGGACACGCAGTACTTC
CDR3: CAWSPKDTQYF

D: -
V: TRBV4-2
J: TRBJ2-3
DNA: TGTGCCAGCAGCCAAAGACGGGGAAGTTCTACCAGCACAGATACGCAGTATTTT
CDR3: CASSQRRGSSTSTDTQYF

D: TRBD2
V: TRBV19
J: TRBJ2-1
DNA: TGTGCCAGTAGTATTTTGGGGGGGAATGAGCAGTTCTTC
CDR3: CASSILGGNEQFF

D: TRBD2
V: TRBV28
J: TRBJ2-2
DNA: TGTGCCAGCAGTTTGTTAGAGCGGGAGAACACCGGGGAGCTGTTTTTT
CDR3: CASSLLERENTGELFF

D: -
V: TRBV7-7
J: TRBJ2-1
DNA: TGTGCTAGCAGCTTAAATTCGGGTATTGGAGAGCAGTTCTTC
CDR3: CASSLNSGIGEQFF

D: -
V: TRBV18
J: TRBJ1-4
DNA: TGTGCCAGCTCACCACCCCAGGTCGCAGTTAATGAAAAACTGTTTTTT
CDR3: CASSPPQVAVNEKLFF

D: TRBD1
V: TRBV15
J: TRBJ1-5
DNA: TGTGCCACCAGCAGAGTGGGGACAGGGGTTCAGCCCCAGCATTTT
CDR3: CATSRVGTGVQPQHF

D: -
V: TRBV28
J: TRBJ1-2
DNA: TGTGGATCGGGGGATTCTTACTATGGCTACACCTTC
CDR3: CGSGDSYYGYTF

D: TRBD1
V: TRBV10-3
J: TRBJ1-2
DNA: TGTGCCATCAGTGACCCAGCGGCGGGGACAGGGGGTGGCTATGGCTACACCTTC
CDR3: CAISDPAAGTGGGYGYTF

D: TRBD2
V: TRBV7-3
J: TRBJ2-1
DNA: TGTGCCAGCAGCTTAACGGGGACTAGCGGGAGGGACCATGAGCAGTTCTTC
CDR3: CASSLTGTSGRDHEQFF

D: -
V: TRBV5-6
J: TRBJ2-1
DNA: TGTGCCAGCAGCTCTCCTAATAACAATGAGCAGTTCTTC
CDR3: CASSSPNNNEQFF

D: TRBD2
V: TRBV28
J: TRBJ2-1
DNA: TGTGCCAGCAGTTTAAGACTAGCGGGACGGAATGAGCAGTTCTTC
CDR3: CASSLRLAGRNEQFF